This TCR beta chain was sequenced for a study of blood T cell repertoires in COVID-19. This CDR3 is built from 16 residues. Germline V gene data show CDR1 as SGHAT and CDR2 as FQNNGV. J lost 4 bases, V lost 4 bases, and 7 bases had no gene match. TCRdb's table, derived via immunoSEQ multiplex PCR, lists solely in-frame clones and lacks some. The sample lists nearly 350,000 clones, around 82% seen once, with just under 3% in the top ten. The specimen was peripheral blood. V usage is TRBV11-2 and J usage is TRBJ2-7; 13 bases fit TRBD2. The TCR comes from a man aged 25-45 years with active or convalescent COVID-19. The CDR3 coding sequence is TGTGCCAGCAGCTCCGCACGGACTAGCGGGGGTTACGAGCAGTACTTC. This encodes CASSSARTSGGYEQYF.